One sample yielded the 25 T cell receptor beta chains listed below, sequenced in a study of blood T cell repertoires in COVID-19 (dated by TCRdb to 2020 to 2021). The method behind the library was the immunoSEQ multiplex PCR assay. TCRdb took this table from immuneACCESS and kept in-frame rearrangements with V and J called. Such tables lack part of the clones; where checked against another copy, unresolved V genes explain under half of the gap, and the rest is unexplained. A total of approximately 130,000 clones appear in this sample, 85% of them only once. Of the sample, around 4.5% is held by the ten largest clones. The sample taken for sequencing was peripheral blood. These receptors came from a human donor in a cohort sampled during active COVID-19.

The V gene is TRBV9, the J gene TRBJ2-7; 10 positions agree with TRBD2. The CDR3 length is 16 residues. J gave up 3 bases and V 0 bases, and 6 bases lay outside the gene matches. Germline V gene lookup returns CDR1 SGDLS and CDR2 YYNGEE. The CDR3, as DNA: TGTGCCAGCAGCGTAGCGGGGAGCGGGGGGGACTACGAGCAGTACTTC. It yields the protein CASSVAGSGGDYEQYF.

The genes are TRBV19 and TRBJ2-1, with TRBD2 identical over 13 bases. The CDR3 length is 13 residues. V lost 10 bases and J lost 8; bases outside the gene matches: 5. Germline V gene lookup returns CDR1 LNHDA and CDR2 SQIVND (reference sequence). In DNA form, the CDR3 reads TGTGCCACAGGACTAGCGGGGGTGGATGAGCAGTTCTTC. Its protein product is CATGLAGVDEQFF.

The CDR3 here is CASSEAGLTGGETQYF. The CDR3 coding sequence is TGTGCCAGCAGTGAAGCGGGACTCACCGGGGGGGAGACCCAGTACTTC. The chain combines TRBV6-1 with TRBJ2-5, with TRBD2 matching 7 bases. In germline, CDR1 is MNHNS, CDR2 SASEGT. Trimming removed 0 bases from V and 5 bases from J; junction bases left unmatched: 9. This CDR3 spans 16 amino acids.

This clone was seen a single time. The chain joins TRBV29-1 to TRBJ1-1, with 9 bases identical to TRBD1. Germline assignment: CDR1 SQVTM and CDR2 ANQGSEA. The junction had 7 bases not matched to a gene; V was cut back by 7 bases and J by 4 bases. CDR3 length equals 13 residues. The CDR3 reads CSGNRGLGTEAFF. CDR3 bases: TGCAGCGGAAACAGGGGGCTGGGCACTGAAGCTTTCTTT. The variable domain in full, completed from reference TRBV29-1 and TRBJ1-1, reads SAVISQKPSRDICQRGTSLTIQCQVDSQVTMMFWYRQQPGQSLTLIATANQGSEATYESGFVIDKFPISRPNLTFSTLTVSNMSPEDSSIYLCSGNRGLGTEAFFGQGTRLTVV.

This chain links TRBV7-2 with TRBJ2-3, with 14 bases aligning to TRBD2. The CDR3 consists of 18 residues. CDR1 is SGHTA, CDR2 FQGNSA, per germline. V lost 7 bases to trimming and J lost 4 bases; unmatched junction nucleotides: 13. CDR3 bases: TGTGCCAGCACCCCCGGGACTAGCGGGAGATACGGGGCAGATACGCAGTATTTT. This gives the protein CASTPGTSGRYGADTQYF.

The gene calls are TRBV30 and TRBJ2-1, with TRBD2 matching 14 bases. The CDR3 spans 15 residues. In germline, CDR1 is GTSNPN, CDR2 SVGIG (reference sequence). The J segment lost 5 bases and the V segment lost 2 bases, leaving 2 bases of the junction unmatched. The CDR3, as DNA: TGTGCCTGGAGTCGGGGACTAGCGGGAGACAATGAGCAGTTCTTC. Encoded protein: CAWSRGLAGDNEQFF.

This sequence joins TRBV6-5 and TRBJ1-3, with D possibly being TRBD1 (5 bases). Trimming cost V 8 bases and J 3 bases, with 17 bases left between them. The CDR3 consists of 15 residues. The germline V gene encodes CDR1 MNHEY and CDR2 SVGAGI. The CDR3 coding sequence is TGTGCCAGCTCTAATCGGGGGTTTGATGGAAACACCATATATTTT. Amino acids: CASSNRGFDGNTIYF.

The CDR3 sequence: CASSFRGGNWDTQYF. Here the CDR3 DNA reads TGTGCCAGCAGCTTCCGCGGGGGGAATTGGGATACGCAGTATTTT. This rearrangement joins TRBV7-3 to TRBJ2-3, with 8 positions matching TRBD2. The CDR3 extends over 15 amino acids. Germline-derived CDR1 and CDR2 are SGHTA and FQGTGA. The ends lost 3 bases at V and 6 bases at J; junction bases unmatched: 8.

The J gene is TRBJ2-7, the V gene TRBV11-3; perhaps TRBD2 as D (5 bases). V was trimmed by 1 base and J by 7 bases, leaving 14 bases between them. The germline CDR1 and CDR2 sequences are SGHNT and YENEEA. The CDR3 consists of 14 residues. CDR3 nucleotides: TGTGCCAGCAGCTTAGGATTGACCGGGATGGAGCAGTACGTC. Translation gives CASSLGLTGMEQYV.

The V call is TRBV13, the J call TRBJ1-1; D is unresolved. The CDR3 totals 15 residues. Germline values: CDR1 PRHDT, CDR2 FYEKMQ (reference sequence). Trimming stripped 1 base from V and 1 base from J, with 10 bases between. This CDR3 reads CASSLEATGNTEAFF. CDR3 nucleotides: TGTGCCAGCAGCTTAGAGGCGACGGGGAACACTGAAGCTTTCTTT.

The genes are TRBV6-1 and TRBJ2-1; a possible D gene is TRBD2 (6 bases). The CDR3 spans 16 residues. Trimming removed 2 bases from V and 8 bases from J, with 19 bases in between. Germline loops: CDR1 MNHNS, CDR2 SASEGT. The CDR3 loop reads CASSESEGWMDDEQFF. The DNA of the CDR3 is TGTGCCAGCAGTGAATCGGAGGGGTGGATGGATGATGAGCAGTTCTTC.

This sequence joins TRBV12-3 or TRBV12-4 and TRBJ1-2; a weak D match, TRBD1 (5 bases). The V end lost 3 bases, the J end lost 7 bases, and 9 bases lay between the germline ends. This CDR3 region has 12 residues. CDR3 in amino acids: CASSFSGFGYTF. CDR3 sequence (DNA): TGTGCCAGCAGTTTTTCAGGGTTTGGCTACACCTTC.

The CDR3 DNA follows: TGTGCCAGCAGCCACCCGCGACTAGTCTCGCCCTACGAGCAGTACTTC. Amino acid sequence: CASSHPRLVSPYEQYF. The chain joins TRBV11-1 to TRBJ2-7; D perhaps matches TRBD2 (6 bases). The ends were cut back, 5 bases at V and 2 bases at J, with 19 bases in the middle. Germline lookup yields CDR1 SGHAT and CDR2 FQDESV (reference sequence). CDR3 length: 16 amino acids.

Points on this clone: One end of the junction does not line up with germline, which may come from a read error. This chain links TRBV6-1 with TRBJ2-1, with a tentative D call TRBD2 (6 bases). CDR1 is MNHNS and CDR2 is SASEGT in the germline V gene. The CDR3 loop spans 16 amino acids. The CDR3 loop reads CASSDWGDVSSNEQFF. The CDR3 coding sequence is TGTGCCAGCAGTGACTGGGGGGACGTCTCCTCCAATGAGCAGTTCTTC.

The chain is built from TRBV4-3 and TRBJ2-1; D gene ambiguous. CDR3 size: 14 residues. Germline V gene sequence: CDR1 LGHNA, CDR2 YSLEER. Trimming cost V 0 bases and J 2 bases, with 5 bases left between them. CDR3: CASSQEGAYNEQFF. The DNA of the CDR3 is TGCGCCAGCAGCCAAGAGGGCGCCTACAATGAGCAGTTCTTC.

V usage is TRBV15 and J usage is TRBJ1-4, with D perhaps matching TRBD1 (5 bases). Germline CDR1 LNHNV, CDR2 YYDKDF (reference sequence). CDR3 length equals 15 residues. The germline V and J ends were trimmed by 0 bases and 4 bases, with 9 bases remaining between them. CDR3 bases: TGTGCCACCAGCAGAGAGACAGATTATAATGAAAAACTGTTTTTT. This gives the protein CATSRETDYNEKLFF.

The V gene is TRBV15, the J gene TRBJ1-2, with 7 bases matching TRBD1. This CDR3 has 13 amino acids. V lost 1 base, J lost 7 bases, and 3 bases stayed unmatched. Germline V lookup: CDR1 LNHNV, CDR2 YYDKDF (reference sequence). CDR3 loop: CATSRAQGVGYTF. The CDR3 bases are TGTGCCACCAGCAGAGCTCAGGGGGTTGGCTACACCTTC.

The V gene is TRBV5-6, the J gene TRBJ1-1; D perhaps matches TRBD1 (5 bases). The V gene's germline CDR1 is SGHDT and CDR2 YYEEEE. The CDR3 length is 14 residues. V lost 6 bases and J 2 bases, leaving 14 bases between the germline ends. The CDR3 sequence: CASTSSRGNTEAFF. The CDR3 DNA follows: TGTGCCAGCACCTCGTCTAGGGGAAACACTGAAGCTTTCTTT. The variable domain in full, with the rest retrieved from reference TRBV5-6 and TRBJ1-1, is DAGVTQSPTHLIKTRGQQVTLRCSPKSGHDTVSWYQQALGQGPQFIFQYYEEEERQRGNFPDRFSGHQFPNYSSELNVNALLLGDSALYLCASTSSRGNTEAFFGQGTRLTVV.

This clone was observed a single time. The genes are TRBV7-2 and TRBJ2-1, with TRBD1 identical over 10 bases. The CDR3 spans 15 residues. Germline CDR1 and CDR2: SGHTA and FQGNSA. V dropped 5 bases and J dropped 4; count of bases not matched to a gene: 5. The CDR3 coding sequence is TGTGCCAGCAGCCACGACAGGGGGCAGTACAATGAGCAGTTCTTC. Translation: CASSHDRGQYNEQFF.

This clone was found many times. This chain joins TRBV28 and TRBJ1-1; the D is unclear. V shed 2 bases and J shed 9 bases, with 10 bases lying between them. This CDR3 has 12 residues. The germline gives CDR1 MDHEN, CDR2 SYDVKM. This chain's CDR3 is CASSLMTGKAFF. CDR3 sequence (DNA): TGTGCCAGCAGTTTAATGACGGGGAAAGCTTTCTTT.

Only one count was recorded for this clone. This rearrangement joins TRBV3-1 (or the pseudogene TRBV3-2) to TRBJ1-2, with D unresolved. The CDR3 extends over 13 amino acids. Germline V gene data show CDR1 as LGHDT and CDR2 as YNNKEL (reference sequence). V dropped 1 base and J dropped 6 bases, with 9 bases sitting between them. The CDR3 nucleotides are TGTGCCAGCAGCCAAGGTACTGGAGATGGCTACACCTTC. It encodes CASSQGTGDGYTF.

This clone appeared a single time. CDR3 protein: CASSLGTTGQSGANVLTF. The DNA of the CDR3 is TGTGCCAGCAGCTTAGGGACGACAGGGCAGTCTGGGGCCAACGTCCTGACTTTC. The J gene is TRBJ2-6, the V gene TRBV7-3, with TRBD1 matching over 7 bases. The length of the CDR3 is 18 residues. CDR1 SGHTA and CDR2 FQGTGA come from the germline V gene. V gave up 2 bases and J gave up 1 base; unmatched junction bases: 8.

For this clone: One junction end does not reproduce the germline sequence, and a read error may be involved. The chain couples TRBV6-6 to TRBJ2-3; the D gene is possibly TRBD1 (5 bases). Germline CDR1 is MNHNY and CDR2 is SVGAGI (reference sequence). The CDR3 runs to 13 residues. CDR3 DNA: TGTGCCAGCAGCCGCGACAGCATAGATACGCAGTATTTT. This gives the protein CASSRDSIDTQYF.

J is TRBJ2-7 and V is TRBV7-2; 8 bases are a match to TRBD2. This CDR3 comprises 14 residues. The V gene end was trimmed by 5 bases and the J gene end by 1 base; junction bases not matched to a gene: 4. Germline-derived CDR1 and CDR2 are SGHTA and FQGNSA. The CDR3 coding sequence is TGTGCCAGCAGCCGGGGGGGCCCTTCCTACGAGCAGTACTTC. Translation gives CASSRGGPSYEQYF.

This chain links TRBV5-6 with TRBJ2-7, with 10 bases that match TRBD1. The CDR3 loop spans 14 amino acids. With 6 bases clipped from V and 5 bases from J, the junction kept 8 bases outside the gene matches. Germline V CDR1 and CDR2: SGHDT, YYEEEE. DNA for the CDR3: TGTGCCAGCACCAGAGTGACAGGGGGCGACGAGCAGTACTTC. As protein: CASTRVTGGDEQYF.